The 7 T cell receptor beta chains presented below share a single source sample, sequenced in a study of T-cell reconstitution after alpha-beta-depleted transplantation in children. Using unique molecular identifiers, the investigators prepared the TCRbeta library. Via MiXCR, TCRdb re-called the PCR reads, giving one row per CDR3 protein. The sample contains fewer than 550,000 distinct CDR3 sequences, roughly 10% of which appear only once. Sequencing was performed on PBMCs, mostly from graft donor cells, taken 180 days after TCRalphabeta/CD19-depleted stem cell transplant. Receptors were obtained from a female patient aged 2-15 years who had a stem cell transplant for aplastic anemia, so the T cells may come from the graft donor.

V gene TRBV20-1 combines with J gene TRBJ1-4; possible D gene TRBD1, 5 bases. This CDR3 region has 14 residues. Per germline, CDR1 DFQATT and CDR2 SNEGSKA (reference sequence). Trimming cost V 6 bases and J 6 bases, with 17 bases left between them. The chain's CDR3 is CSALGPMGDEKLFF. The CDR3 coding sequence is TGCAGTGCCCTCGGACCGATGGGGGATGAAAAACTGTTTTTT.

A few counts support this clonotype. The V call is TRBV15, the J call TRBJ2-1, with 7 bases matching TRBD2. V lost 6 bases and J lost 7; bases outside the gene matches: 9. The CDR3 is made up of 14 amino acids. Germline CDR1 and CDR2: LNHNV and YYDKDF (reference sequence). The CDR3 nucleotides are TGTGCCACCAGAGAGCGGGACTTCTATAATGAGCAGTTCTTC. It encodes CATRERDFYNEQFF.

In this sample, this clonotype turned up many times. This chain uses TRBV12-3 or TRBV12-4 with TRBJ1-2, with no clear D. The CDR3 has 14 amino acids. V was shortened by 7 bases and J by 7 bases, with 19 bases between the two germline ends. The CDR3: CASTDLLGRSGYTF. Here the CDR3 DNA reads TGTGCCAGCACTGACTTACTCGGGCGAAGTGGCTACACCTTC.

The sample holds a few counts of this clonotype. The genes are TRBV5-5 and TRBJ2-7; 9 nucleotides match TRBD1. The CDR3 has 14 amino acids. Germline-derived CDR1 and CDR2 are SGHKS and YYEKEE (reference sequence). Unmatched junction bases numbered 6, after V lost 6 bases and J lost 2 bases. CDR3 loop: CASTITGGPYEQYF. For the CDR3, the DNA is TGTGCCAGCACAATAACAGGGGGCCCCTACGAGCAGTACTTC.

This clonotype was counted only a few times. The chain uses TRBV12-3 or TRBV12-4 and TRBJ2-5; no clear D. Trimming took off 3 bases at V and 3 bases at J, with 8 bases between the two ends. The CDR3 length is 13 residues. CDR3 coding DNA: TGTGCCAGCAGTTTCGCTACTAAAGAGACCCAGTACTTC. Translation: CASSFATKETQYF.

Only a few counts were recorded for this clonotype. The V call is TRBV5-1, the J call TRBJ1-1; tentatively, D is TRBD1 (6 bases). Trimming stripped 4 bases from V and 1 base from J, with 17 bases between. CDR3 size: 16 residues. CDR1 is SGHRS and CDR2 is YFSETQ in the germline V gene. The CDR3 bases are TGCGCCAGCAGCCCCAGATGGGGGACACAGAACACTGAAGCTTTCTTT. It specifies CASSPRWGTQNTEAFF. The variable domain in full, with the rest retrieved from reference TRBV5-1 and TRBJ1-1, is KAGVTQTPRYLIKTRGQQVTLSCSPISGHRSVSWYQQTPGQGLQFLFEYFSETQRNKGNFPGRFSGRQFSNSRSEMNVSTLELGDSALYLCASSPRWGTQNTEAFFGQGTRLTVV.

The J gene is TRBJ1-2, the V gene TRBV6-2 or TRBV6-3; D perhaps matches TRBD1 (5 bases). This CDR3 is built from 12 residues. CDR1 is MNHEY, CDR2 SVGEGT, per germline. Deletions cut 0 bases from V and 8 bases from J, with 7 bases between. DNA of the CDR3: TGTGCCAGCAGTTACTCGCAGGGCGGCTACACCTTC. This translates into CASSYSQGGYTF.